The next 4 T cell receptor beta chains were all read from a single sample in a study of cytomegalovirus exposure and HLA in healthy donors. Researchers ran the PCR with 60 Vbeta and 13 Jbeta primers. The assay was immunoSEQ multiplex PCR, and TCRdb's table has in-frame clones only and misses some. The sample shows about 150,000 clones, less than 10% of them seen only once. Sequencing used PBMCs. These receptors were obtained from a male donor in good health and CMV-seronegative.

The rearrangement joins TRBV27 to TRBJ2-7, with D perhaps TRBD1 (6 bases). The V gene lost 2 bases and the J gene lost 4 bases, with 12 bases spanning the gap. Per germline, CDR1 MNHEY and CDR2 SMNVEV (reference sequence). The CDR3 runs to 14 residues. The CDR3 here is CASSLAPQGYEQYF. The DNA of the CDR3 is TGTGCCAGCAGTTTAGCCCCCCAGGGGTACGAGCAGTACTTC.

This rearrangement joins TRBV5-1 to TRBJ2-7, with 7 bases that match TRBD2. The junction had 0 bases not matched to a gene; V was cut back by 0 bases and J by 3 bases. This CDR3 region has 13 residues. Germline V gene lookup returns CDR1 SGHRS and CDR2 YFSETQ. CDR3 in amino acids: CASSLERDYEQYF. DNA of the CDR3: TGCGCCAGCAGCTTGGAGCGGGACTACGAGCAGTACTTC. Full variable domain (missing parts from reference TRBV5-1 and TRBJ2-7): KAGVTQTPRYLIKTRGQQVTLSCSPISGHRSVSWYQQTPGQGLQFLFEYFSETQRNKGNFPGRFSGRQFSNSRSEMNVSTLELGDSALYLCASSLERDYEQYFGPGTRLTVT.

This clone showed up just a few times. CDR3 protein: CASSFHHLRTVYTEAFF. The CDR3 DNA is TGTGCCAGCAGCTTCCATCACTTACGGACAGTCTACACTGAAGCTTTCTTT. The J gene is TRBJ1-1, the V gene TRBV7-8; a weak D match, TRBD1 (6 bases). The V gene lost 3 bases and the J gene lost 3 bases, with 20 bases spanning the gap. CDR3 length: 17 amino acids. Germline lookup yields CDR1 SGHVS and CDR2 FQNEAQ.

The table lists this clone with a few counts. This sequence joins TRBV29-1 and TRBJ2-5; D remains unclear. CDR3 size: 14 residues. Germline V gene data show CDR1 as SQVTM and CDR2 as ANQGSEA. Trimming took 7 bases from V and 9 from J, leaving 24 bases between them. The CDR3 DNA is TGCAGCGCCTCCCCAACCGCGGAAGCCATGGCCCAGTACTTC. It yields the protein CSASPTAEAMAQYF.